This TCR beta chain is drawn from a study of blood T cell repertoires in COVID-19 (dated by TCRdb to about 2020). The study in broad terms: Samples from collaborators originated in the United States, Italy and Spain and spanned both the acute and convalescent phases of COVID-19. The samples were drawn from the first 160 participants of the ongoing ImmuneRACE study and from 950 to 1,500 subjects provided by 6 global collaborators. The repertoires were released in a freely available public database intended as a resource for research on the immune response to SARS-CoV-2. Deeply sampled blood TCRbeta repertoires from subjects exposed to, actively infected with, or recovered from COVID-19 were included in the dataset. Where HLA class I and class II types were available, the types were taken from metadata supplied by the sample provider, not from assay-based typing. Sample metadata almost always included a de-identified subject ID, COVID-19 status, age in years and sex. The prospective study material was composed of cDNA or gDNA derived from T cells, B-cell-depleted T cells, or PBMCs.

The immunoSEQ Assay, a bias-controlled multiplex PCR, was used to amplify TCRbeta CDR3 regions from genomic DNA. In the original analysis: The number of nucleated cells in each sample was estimated from the amplification of reference gene primers within the assay. Sequence reads were collapsed and filtered to measure the absolute abundance of every unique TCRbeta CDR3 rearrangement. For each sample, productive Simpson clonality was calculated by taking the square root of Simpson's diversity index across productive rearrangements. The source is immuneACCESS, and TCRdb retained only in-frame sequences with V and J called. Part of the clones is not carried over; for the studies checked, unresolved V genes explain less than half of this, and the remainder is unexplained. V and J calls plus clone size are reproduced from that table; the DNA served to infer D and trimming. The table for this sample lists some 13,000 clones; approximately 86% of them were counted only once. The biggest ten clones account for about 51% of the sample.

V is cut by 5 bases and J by 0 bases, and the space between the germline ends is 11 bases. CDR1 and CDR2, looked up from the germline V gene, are SQVTM and ANQGSEA. Reading from cysteine to phenylalanine, the CDR3 counts 13 amino acids. CDR3 DNA only is kept here, 39 bases in frame from base 1. The paper as a whole reports these results and caveats: The amount of clinical and demographic metadata varied by source and participant and was provided uncurated.

Collaborating institutions collected whole blood in K2EDTA tubes following their own protocols. For TCRbeta analysis, collaborators shipped samples in one of three forms: frozen whole blood, isolated PBMCs, or DNA extracted from either of those sample types. Notes on this clone: The antigen this receptor binds is unknown. Per-base quality was not reported, and no clone a single base away is much larger than it.

Sequenced sample: peripheral blood. The TCR originated in a man older than 75 with acute or convalescent COVID-19. Here the chain combines TRBV29-1 and TRBJ2-7; the D region possibly corresponds to TRBD1 (6 bases align). Here the CDR3 is given as CSVTGTYSYEQYF. The DNA reads as follows: TGCAGCGTTACCGGGACATACTCCTACGAGCAGTACTTC.